The 12 T cell receptor beta chains below come from one sample, sequenced in a study of cytomegalovirus exposure and HLA in healthy donors. 13 Jbeta primers and 60 Vbeta primers were used for the PCR. The protocol was immunoSEQ multiplex PCR, while the TCRdb copy is restricted to in-frame clones and leaves out a portion. The sample records about 130,000 clones, approximately 61% being singletons. Sequencing input: PBMCs. The source is a human donor in good health.

The chain is built from TRBV10-3 and TRBJ1-5; D not resolved. CDR3 length: 14 amino acids. Germline values: CDR1 ENHRY, CDR2 SYGVKD. The V end lost 4 bases, the J end lost 5 bases, and 12 bases lay between the germline ends. The CDR3, as DNA: TGTGCCATCAGTGGTACCTCCGGGGATCAGCCCCAGCATTTT. Amino acids: CAISGTSGDQPQHF.

The chain uses TRBV27 and TRBJ2-7; 10 bases are shared with TRBD1. The germline V gene has CDR1 MNHEY and CDR2 SMNVEV (reference sequence). After removal of 2 bases from V and 5 bases from J, the junction contained 3 bases not matched to a gene. CDR3 size: 14 residues. This chain's CDR3 is CASSLGTGVNEQYF. The DNA for the CDR3 is TGTGCCAGCAGTTTAGGGACAGGGGTAAACGAGCAGTACTTC.

The V and J genes are TRBV9 and TRBJ2-2; TRBD2 is a possible D gene (6 bases). The V end was cut by 3 bases, the J end by 6 bases, with 24 bases between. The CDR3 totals 18 residues. Germline CDR1 reads SGDLS; CDR2 reads YYNGEE. CDR3 region: CASSARSSRRDGSGELFF. Here the CDR3 DNA reads TGTGCCAGCAGCGCGCGATCTAGCCGGAGGGATGGATCCGGGGAGCTGTTTTTT.

The J gene is TRBJ2-5, the V gene TRBV23-1, with D maybe TRBD2 (6 bases). TRBV23-1 is recorded as an ORF, its role being uncertain. This CDR3 comprises 15 residues. Deletions cut 5 bases from V and 7 bases from J, with 20 bases between. In DNA form, the CDR3 reads TGCGCCAGCAGTAATCCCTCCCGGACCGGGGGGACCCAGTACTTC. Residues: CASSNPSRTGGTQYF.

CDR3 DNA sequence: TGTGCCATCAAACCCGGGACAGTCTCCTACGAGCAGTACTTC. Its translation is CAIKPGTVSYEQYF. This chain connects TRBV10-3 to TRBJ2-7; 7 positions match TRBD1. The trim removed 7 bases at V and 0 bases at J, leaving 6 bases unmatched. CDR1 is ENHRY, CDR2 SYGVKD, per germline. This CDR3 has 14 residues.

In its sample, this clone was seen a few times. This chain connects TRBV29-1 to TRBJ1-1; possible D gene TRBD1, 5 bases. V gave up 0 bases and J gave up 6 bases, with 14 bases separating them. CDR1 is SQVTM and CDR2 is ANQGSEA in the germline V gene. The CDR3 has 14 amino acids. The CDR3 region is CSVEEGRDGPEAFF. The CDR3 DNA reads TGCAGCGTTGAAGAGGGCAGGGATGGGCCTGAAGCTTTCTTT.

This chain links TRBV5-5 with TRBJ2-5; 12 nucleotides line up with TRBD2. Germline V gives CDR1 SGHKS, CDR2 YYEKEE (reference sequence). V was pared by 4 bases and J by 4 bases, with 8 bases of the junction left unmatched. This CDR3 has 16 amino acids. The CDR3 loop is CASSLRTSGMGETQYF. The CDR3 region has the DNA TGTGCCAGCAGCCTTCGGACTAGCGGGATGGGAGAGACCCAGTACTTC. The full variable domain, rest sourced from reference TRBV5-5 and TRBJ2-5, is DAGVTQSPTHLIKTRGQQVTLRCSPISGHKSVSWYQQVLGQGPQFIFQYYEKEERGRGNFPDRFSARQFPNYSSELNVNALLLGDSALYLCASSLRTSGMGETQYFGPGTRLLVL.

J is TRBJ2-1 and V is TRBV7-9, with TRBD2 matching 8 bases. This CDR3 has 14 amino acids. The V segment lost 5 bases and the J segment 10 bases; nucleotides outside the gene matches: 10. From germline, CDR1 is SEHNR and CDR2 FQNEAQ (reference sequence). DNA of the CDR3: TGTGCCAGCAGCCCTCGGACTAGCCTTCTCGAGCAGTTCTTC. Amino acid sequence: CASSPRTSLLEQFF.

The chain combines TRBV12-5 with TRBJ1-5; no definite D call. This CDR3 spans 12 amino acids. The V gene's germline CDR1 is LGHNT and CDR2 FRNRAP. V was pared by 0 bases and J by 7 bases, with 4 bases between. The CDR3 reads CASGLVSQPQHF. DNA for the CDR3: TGTGCTAGTGGTTTGGTCTCCCAGCCCCAGCATTTT.

The chain employs TRBV9 and TRBJ2-2; 10 positions agree with TRBD1. Germline CDR1 is SGDLS and CDR2 is YYNGEE. The CDR3 consists of 18 residues. V lost 4 bases, J lost 6 bases, and 15 bases stayed unmatched. The CDR3 protein is CASSTSSPGTGVAGELFF. CDR3 sequence (DNA): TGTGCCAGCAGCACTAGTTCTCCCGGGACAGGGGTAGCCGGGGAGCTGTTTTTT.

V and J are TRBV5-4 and TRBJ2-3; 9 bases align to TRBD1. Per the germline V gene, CDR1 is SGHNT and CDR2 is YYREEE (reference sequence). J gave up 2 bases and V 6 bases, and 7 bases lay outside the gene matches. The CDR3 loop spans 15 amino acids. Here the CDR3 DNA reads TGTGCCAGCACAGCAGGGACAGGGCCCACAGATACGCAGTATTTT. Amino acid sequence: CASTAGTGPTDTQYF.

This clone was recorded a few times. The genes are TRBV15 and TRBJ1-2; 9 bases are a match to TRBD1. CDR1 and CDR2 (germline): LNHNV, YYDKDF (reference sequence). V dropped 1 base and J dropped 9; count of bases not matched to a gene: 3. This CDR3 is built from 13 residues. The CDR3 nucleotides read TGTGCCACCAGCAGAGGACAGGGGGGGAGCTACACCTTC. Protein sequence: CATSRGQGGSYTF.